These T cell receptor beta chains were read from a single sample in a study of Graves' ophthalmopathy and Graves' hyperthyroidism. A single record per CDR3 protein comes from TCRdb applying MiXCR to the multiplex PCR reads. The sample records fewer than 600,000 distinct CDR3 sequences, around 14% being singletons. What was sequenced was blood. These receptors came from a woman younger than 45 with Graves' ophthalmopathy. Both conserved end residues are part of each CDR3. The D gene is left open where the match is weak. Rows may omit the clone size; those that give it use once, few, many or a size class.

clone size	V gene	D gene	J gene	CDR3 DNA	CDR3 protein
.	TRBV6-5	.	TRBJ2-7	TGTGCCAGCAGTTACATGTCGGGAAGGGGGGAGCAGTACTTC	CASSYMSGRGEQYF
many	TRBV7-8	.	TRBJ1-1	TGTGCCAGCAGCACCCAGGTAGCCACTGAAGCTTTCTTT	CASSTQVATEAFF
many	TRBV9	.	TRBJ1-6	TGTGCCAGCAGCGTAGAGGCAGGGCGACGGGAACCCCTCCACTTT	CASSVEAGRREPLHF
many	TRBV24-1	TRBD1	TRBJ1-1	TGTGCCACCAGTGATCCCCGGACAGGGCGGGCTGAAGCTTTCTTT	CATSDPRTGRAEAFF
few	TRBV3-1	.	TRBJ1-1	TGTGCCAGCAGCCAAGTAGCGGCGAACACTGAAGCTTTCTTT	CASSQVAANTEAFF
.	TRBV4-1	.	TRBJ1-1	TGCGCCAGCAGCCAAGTATCGGCTTTGGGCAACACTGAAGCTTTCTTT	CASSQVSALGNTEAFF
many	TRBV7-8	TRBD1	TRBJ1-6	TGTGCCAGCAGTCCGACAGGGTTGGAAGGGAATTCACCCCTCCACTTT	CASSPTGLEGNSPLHF
many	TRBV29-1	.	TRBJ2-6	TGCAGCGTTGAAGCGGGGGCGGGCGGGGCCAACGTCCTGACTTTC	CSVEAGAGGANVLTF
many	TRBV11-2	.	TRBJ2-7	TGTGCCAGCAGCCTAGGAATTGGCAGGGACTACGAGCAGTACTTC	CASSLGIGRDYEQYF
.	TRBV19	.	TRBJ1-1	TGTGCCAGTAGTATTAAAGGGAGGACTGAAGCTTTCTTT	CASSIKGRTEAFF
many	TRBV5-1	.	TRBJ2-7	TGCGCCAGCAGCTTGCAGTCATACGCCGAGCAGTACTTC	CASSLQSYAEQYF
many	TRBV28	.	TRBJ2-5	TGTGCCAGCAGGCCCCAGAGGGAGACCCAGTACTTC	CASRPQRETQYF
many	TRBV6-1	TRBD1	TRBJ1-1	TGTGCCAGCAGTGAAGTCGGGACAGGGGGCGGCACGAACACTGAAGCTTTCTTT	CASSEVGTGGGTNTEAFF
many	TRBV24-1	.	TRBJ1-2	TGTGCCACCAATCCCCCAGTTCCAGCCACACGGAACTATGGCTACACCTTC	CATNPPVPATRNYGYTF
.	TRBV7-2	.	TRBJ2-7	TGTGCCAGCAGCCACCGAAGCGAGCAGTACTTC	CASSHRSEQYF
many	TRBV29-1	.	TRBJ1-2	TGCAGTTATAAAGCACTCCGGGACGCACCGACCTATGGCTACACCTTC	CSYKALRDAPTYGYTF
few	TRBV18	TRBD2	TRBJ2-4	TGTGCCAGCTCACCCTTAGCGGGGAAAAACATTCAGTACTTC	CASSPLAGKNIQYF
.	TRBV12-3/TRBV12-4	.	TRBJ2-7	TGTGCCAGCAGAGTGGTCAGGGTCGGCGATCAGTACTTC	CASRVVRVGDQYF
.	TRBV15	.	TRBJ2-5	TGTGCCACCAACAGGGGATCAGCGGGAGAGACCCAGTACTTC	CATNRGSAGETQYF
many	TRBV7-2	.	TRBJ2-5	TGTGCCAGCAGCTTAGGGACGGTAGAGACCCAGTACTTC	CASSLGTVETQYF
few	TRBV11-2	TRBD1	TRBJ2-7	TGTGCCAGCAGCGACTACAGGGGCTCTACCCCTCACGAGCAGTACTTC	CASSDYRGSTPHEQYF
few	TRBV3-1	.	TRBJ1-3	TGTGCCAGCAGCCAAGGGGGGGGAAACACCATATATTTT	CASSQGGGNTIYF
.	TRBV20-1	.	TRBJ1-5	TGCAGTGCTCTCATGGGGGGCCGGGATCAGCCCCAGCATTTT	CSALMGGRDQPQHF
many	TRBV6-1	TRBD2	TRBJ2-5	TGTGCCAGCAGTGGGGGACTAGCGGGAGAGACCCAGTACTTC	CASSGGLAGETQYF
many	TRBV19	.	TRBJ1-1	TGTGCCAGTAGTATTTATCGGAAAACCGAAGCTTTCTTT	CASSIYRKTEAFF
.	TRBV20-1	TRBD1	TRBJ1-2	TGCAGTGCTAGAGGTTACGCCGATGGGACAGGGGCCGAAGGCTACACCTTC	CSARGYADGTGAEGYTF
many	TRBV6-5	.	TRBJ2-7	TGTGCCAGCAGTTACGCTCGGGACATCTCCCCCTACGAGCAGTACTTC	CASSYARDISPYEQYF
many	TRBV5-1	TRBD1	TRBJ2-4	TGCGCCAGCAGCTTGGGCGGGGACAGGCAAGCCAAAAACATTCAGTACTTC	CASSLGGDRQAKNIQYF
many	TRBV7-3	.	TRBJ2-5	TGTGCCAGCAGCTTAGGGCTAGGGGCAGAGACCCAGTACTTC	CASSLGLGAETQYF
many	TRBV6-5	.	TRBJ1-1	TGTGCCAGCAGTTACGCAGGTAACGAAGCTTTCTTT	CASSYAGNEAFF